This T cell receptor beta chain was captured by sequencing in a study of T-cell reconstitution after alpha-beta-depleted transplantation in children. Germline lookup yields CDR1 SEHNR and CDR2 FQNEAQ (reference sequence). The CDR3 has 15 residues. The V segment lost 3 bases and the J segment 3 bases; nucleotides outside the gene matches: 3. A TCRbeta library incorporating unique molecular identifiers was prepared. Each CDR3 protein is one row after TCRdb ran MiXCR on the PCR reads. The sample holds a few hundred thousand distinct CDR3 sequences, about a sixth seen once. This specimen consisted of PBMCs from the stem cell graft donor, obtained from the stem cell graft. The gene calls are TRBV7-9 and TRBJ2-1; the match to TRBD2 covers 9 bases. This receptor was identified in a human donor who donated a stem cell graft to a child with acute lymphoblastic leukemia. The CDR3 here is CASSFGTSIYNEQFF. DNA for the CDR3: TGTGCCAGCAGCTTCGGGACTAGCATCTACAATGAGCAGTTCTTC.